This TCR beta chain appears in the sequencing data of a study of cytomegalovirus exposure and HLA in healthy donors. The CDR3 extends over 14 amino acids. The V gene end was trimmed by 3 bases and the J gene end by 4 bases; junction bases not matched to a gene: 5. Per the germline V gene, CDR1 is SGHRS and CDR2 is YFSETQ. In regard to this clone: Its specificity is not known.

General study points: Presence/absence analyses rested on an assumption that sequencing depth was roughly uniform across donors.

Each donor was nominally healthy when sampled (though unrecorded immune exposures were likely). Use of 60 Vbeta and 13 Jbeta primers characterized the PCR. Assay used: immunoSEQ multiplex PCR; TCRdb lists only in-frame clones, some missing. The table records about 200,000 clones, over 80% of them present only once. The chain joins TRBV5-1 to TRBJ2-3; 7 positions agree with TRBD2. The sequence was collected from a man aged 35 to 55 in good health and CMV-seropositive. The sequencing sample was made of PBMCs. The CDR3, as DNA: TGCGCCAGCAGCTCCAAAAGCGGGGCAGATACGCAGTATTTT. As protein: CASSSKSGADTQYF.